Listed below are T cell receptor beta chains from one sample, sequenced in a study of Graves' ophthalmopathy and Graves' hyperthyroidism. TCRdb fed the multiplex PCR reads into MiXCR, producing one record per CDR3 protein. The table shows some 350,000 distinct CDR3 sequences, with 17% occurring only once. Sequencing was performed on peripheral blood. These receptors were collected from an adult woman with stable Graves' hyperthyroidism. Both conserved end residues are part of each CDR3. The order of the fields is clone size, V gene, D gene, J gene, CDR3 DNA, CDR3 protein. A D gene is named only where the DNA matches it firmly. Only part of the rows carry a size: once, few, many, or a class if the clone is expanded.

many	TRBV6-1	NA	TRBJ1-1	TGTGCCAGCACCCAGACCCTGAACACTGAAGCTTTCTTT	CASTQTLNTEAFF
many	TRBV6-5	NA	TRBJ2-7	TGTGCCAGCAGGGGAGTACAGACCTACGAGCAGTACTTC	CASRGVQTYEQYF
many	TRBV28	TRBD2	TRBJ2-5	TGTGCCAGCACCCCCGGACTAGCGGGAGGAGAGACCCAGTACTTC	CASTPGLAGGETQYF
many	TRBV6-2/TRBV6-3	NA	TRBJ2-2	TGTGCCAGCAGTTACGCTGATATGGGCGGGGAGCTGTTTTTT	CASSYADMGGELFF
many	TRBV24-1	NA	TRBJ1-2	TGTGCCACCAGTGATTTGACCAGGCATTATGGCTACACCTTC	CATSDLTRHYGYTF
many	TRBV27	TRBD1	TRBJ2-7	TGTGCCAGCAGTTCAACCGGGACAGGGAGCTACGAGCAGTACTTC	CASSSTGTGSYEQYF
many	TRBV28	TRBD1	TRBJ1-5	TGTGCCAGCAGCCACAGGGGGCTAGGCAATCAGCCCCAGCATTTT	CASSHRGLGNQPQHF
many	TRBV20-1	NA	TRBJ2-7	TGCAGTGCACCCAACCGGGACGGCAGCTCCTACGAGCAGTACTTC	CSAPNRDGSSYEQYF
few	TRBV4-2	TRBD1	TRBJ2-7	TGTGCCAGCAGCCCCGGGACAGGGGGCGATATCCATCAGTACTTC	CASSPGTGGDIHQYF
many	TRBV28	NA	TRBJ2-7	TGTGCCAGCAGTTATCAGGTTCAGTACGAGCAGTACTTC	CASSYQVQYEQYF
many	TRBV28	NA	TRBJ2-7	TGTGCCAGCAGGGACACCTACTACGAGCAGTACTTC	CASRDTYYEQYF
many	TRBV28	TRBD1	TRBJ1-2	TGTGCCAGCAGTCGGGACAGCGTCTATGGCTACACCTTC	CASSRDSVYGYTF
many	TRBV28	TRBD2	TRBJ2-7	TGTGCCAGCAGTTTGGGACTAGCGGGATCGGGCGGGCAGTACTTC	CASSLGLAGSGGQYF
NA	TRBV12-3/TRBV12-4	NA	TRBJ1-1	TGTGCCAGCAGGGGAGATGAGTCCATGAACACTGAAGCTTTCTTT	CASRGDESMNTEAFF
NA	TRBV2	TRBD1	TRBJ1-5	TGTGCCAGCAGTGTTCCCCGAAGCCCCGACAGGGACGTGGACAATCAGCCCCAGCATTTT	CASSVPRSPDRDVDNQPQHF
many	TRBV12-5	TRBD1	TRBJ1-6	TGTGCTAGTGGTTTGGTTCTCCTACAGGGGTCGGTAGTACCCCTCCACTTT	CASGLVLLQGSVVPLHF
many	TRBV11-2	TRBD2	TRBJ2-2	TGTGCCAGCAGCTTAGTTTCAAGATTACTAGCGGGAGTCGGGGAGCTGTTTTTT	CASSLVSRLLAGVGELFF
many	TRBV7-2	NA	TRBJ2-7	TGTGCCAGCAGCTTAGTAGATATGGGGACCGAGCAGTACTTC	CASSLVDMGTEQYF
many	TRBV7-3	NA	TRBJ2-5	TGTGCCAGCAGCTCGTTGGGACGGTTGGACCAAGAGACCCAGTACTTC	CASSSLGRLDQETQYF
NA	TRBV6-5	NA	TRBJ2-5	TGTGCCAGCAGTTACTCTCGGCTAGTGGGGACCCAGTACTTC	CASSYSRLVGTQYF
NA	TRBV15	NA	TRBJ1-1	TGTGCCACCGGACCTCGGGGGGCCGGGAACACTGAAGCTTTCTTT	CATGPRGAGNTEAFF
many	TRBV5-1	NA	TRBJ1-1	TGCGCCAGCAGCTTGTATCCCCTCACTGAAGCTTTCTTT	CASSLYPLTEAFF
many	TRBV28	TRBD1	TRBJ2-7	TGTGCCAGCAGTCCCTCAGGGGGCATTTCCTACGAGCAGTACTTC	CASSPSGGISYEQYF
many	TRBV20-1	TRBD1	TRBJ1-2	TGCAGTGCTAGAGAAAATGTAGCACAGGGGTTTGATGGCTACACCTTC	CSARENVAQGFDGYTF
many	TRBV2	NA	TRBJ1-1	TGTGCCAGCATATCCGGGAGGGGTAACACTGAAGCTTTCTTT	CASISGRGNTEAFF
many	TRBV12-3/TRBV12-4	NA	TRBJ1-3	TGTGCCAGCAGTTTGTTGGCCTCTGGAAACACCATATATTTT	CASSLLASGNTIYF
many	TRBV28	TRBD2	TRBJ2-7	TGTGCCAGCAGTTTTAGGGGACTAGCGGGAGATGAGCAGTACTTC	CASSFRGLAGDEQYF
many	TRBV6-1	TRBD1	TRBJ2-7	TGTGCCAGCAGTGAAACACCGGGACAGGGTTCCTACGAGCAGTACTTC	CASSETPGQGSYEQYF
NA	TRBV11-3	NA	TRBJ2-5	TGTGCCAGCAGCTCCAGGGGGGAAGAAGAGACCCAGTACTTC	CASSSRGEEETQYF
many	TRBV5-1	NA	TRBJ2-7	TGCGCCAGCAGCCCTGGATCAGACGTGGGCCTCTACGAGCAGTACTTC	CASSPGSDVGLYEQYF
few	TRBV12-3/TRBV12-4	TRBD2	TRBJ2-3	TGTGCCAGCAGTTTTCGGCGGGAGGGCGCAGATACGCAGTATTTT	CASSFRREGADTQYF
NA	TRBV4-1	TRBD1	TRBJ1-1	TGCGCCAGCAGCCGAACAGGGGGTGGGGGAGTCGTGAACACTGAAGCTTTCTTT	CASSRTGGGGVVNTEAFF
NA	TRBV6-1	NA	TRBJ1-2	TGTGCCAGCAGTGAAGAGGGAAGCTATGGCTACACCTTC	CASSEEGSYGYTF
many	TRBV29-1	NA	TRBJ1-1	TGCAGCGCCACCCCCCAGGGATGGACTGAAGCTTTCTTT	CSATPQGWTEAFF
many	TRBV7-2	NA	TRBJ1-3	TGTGCCAGCAGTGCAGACGGAAACACCATATATTTT	CASSADGNTIYF
many	TRBV2	NA	TRBJ1-5	TGTGCCAGCAGTGAAGGACAGCGCAATCAGCCCCAGCATTTT	CASSEGQRNQPQHF